This TCR beta chain was recorded in a study of blood T cells in healthy people across ages. The V gene's germline CDR1 is LNHDA and CDR2 SQIVND (reference sequence). CDR3 length: 12 residues. The germline V and J ends were trimmed by 8 bases and 4 bases, with 11 bases remaining between them. Then a second PCR, running roughly 7 to 11 cycles, was carried out with a sample-barcoded 5' primer and a J-beta primer mix. Tags on each cDNA molecule came from a template-switch adaptor with 12 random nucleotides. TCRdb re-called the 5' RACE reads through MiXCR, storing one row per CDR3 protein. This sample yields hundreds of thousands of distinct CDR3 sequences, of which about 30% are seen a single time; roughly 14% belongs to the top ten. This clonotype was picked up many times.

V usage is TRBV19 and J usage is TRBJ1-1; D gene uncertain. What was sequenced was blood. This sequence originates from an elderly woman in good health. The CDR3 loop reads CASGRASTEAFF. In nucleotides, the CDR3 is TGTGCCAGTGGACGAGCCAGCACTGAAGCTTTCTTT. The entire variable domain, with the rest obtained from reference TRBV19 and TRBJ1-1, is as follows: DGGITQSPKYLFRKEGQNVTLSCEQNLNHDAMYWYRQDPGQGLRLIYYSQIVNDFQKGDIAEGYSVSREKKESFPLTVTSAQKNPTAFYLCASGRASTEAFFGQGTRLTVV.